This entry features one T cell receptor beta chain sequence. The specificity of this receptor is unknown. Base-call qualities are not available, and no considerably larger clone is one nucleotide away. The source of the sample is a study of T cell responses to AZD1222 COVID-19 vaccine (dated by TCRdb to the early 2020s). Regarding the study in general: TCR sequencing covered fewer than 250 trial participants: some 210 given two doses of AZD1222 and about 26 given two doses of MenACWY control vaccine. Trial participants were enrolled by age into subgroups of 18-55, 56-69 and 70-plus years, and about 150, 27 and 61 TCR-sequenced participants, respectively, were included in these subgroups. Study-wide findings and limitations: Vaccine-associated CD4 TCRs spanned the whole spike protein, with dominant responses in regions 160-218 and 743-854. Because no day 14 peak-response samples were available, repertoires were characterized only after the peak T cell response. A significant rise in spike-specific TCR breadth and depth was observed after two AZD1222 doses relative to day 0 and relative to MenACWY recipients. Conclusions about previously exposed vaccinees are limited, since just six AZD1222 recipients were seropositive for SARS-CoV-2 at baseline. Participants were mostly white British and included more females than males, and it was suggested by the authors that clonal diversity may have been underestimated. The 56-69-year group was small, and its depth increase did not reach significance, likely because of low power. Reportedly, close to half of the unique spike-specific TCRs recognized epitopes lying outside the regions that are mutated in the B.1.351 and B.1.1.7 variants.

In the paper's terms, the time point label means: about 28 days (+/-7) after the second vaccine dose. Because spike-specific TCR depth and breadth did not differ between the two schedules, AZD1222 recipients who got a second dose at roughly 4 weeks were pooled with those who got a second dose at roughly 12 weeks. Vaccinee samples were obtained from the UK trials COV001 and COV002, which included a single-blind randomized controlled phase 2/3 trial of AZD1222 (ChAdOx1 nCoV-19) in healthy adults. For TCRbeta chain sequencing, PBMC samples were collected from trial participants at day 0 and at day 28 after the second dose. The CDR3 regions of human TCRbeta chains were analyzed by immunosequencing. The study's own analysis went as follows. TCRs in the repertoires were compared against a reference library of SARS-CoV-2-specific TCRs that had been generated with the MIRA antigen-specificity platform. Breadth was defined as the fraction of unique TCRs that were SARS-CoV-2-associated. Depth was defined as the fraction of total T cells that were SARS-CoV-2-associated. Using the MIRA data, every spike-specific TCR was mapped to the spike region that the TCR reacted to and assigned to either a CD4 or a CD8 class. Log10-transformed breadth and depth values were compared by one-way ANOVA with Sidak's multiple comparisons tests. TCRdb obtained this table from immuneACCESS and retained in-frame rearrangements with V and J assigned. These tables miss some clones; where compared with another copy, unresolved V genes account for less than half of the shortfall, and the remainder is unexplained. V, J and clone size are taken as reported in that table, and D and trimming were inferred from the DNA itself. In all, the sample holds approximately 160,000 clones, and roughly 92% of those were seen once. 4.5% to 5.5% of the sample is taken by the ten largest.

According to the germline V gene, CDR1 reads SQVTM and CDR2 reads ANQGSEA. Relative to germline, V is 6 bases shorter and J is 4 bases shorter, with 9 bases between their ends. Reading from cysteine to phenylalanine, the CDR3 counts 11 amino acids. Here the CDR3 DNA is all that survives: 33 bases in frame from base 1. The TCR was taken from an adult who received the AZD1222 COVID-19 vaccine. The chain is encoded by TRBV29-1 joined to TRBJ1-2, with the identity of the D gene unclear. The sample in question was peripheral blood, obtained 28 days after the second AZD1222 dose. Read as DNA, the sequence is TGCAGCGTCAAACCGAGCTATGGCTACACCTTC. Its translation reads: CSVKPSYGYTF.